This entry concerns a single T cell receptor (beta chain). This clonotype is classified as medium-sized (0.01 to 0.1%). There is no known antigen for this receptor. Base quality data are lacking; no much larger clone is found one base away. Naive CD8 T cell libraries were made from about 21,000 to 970,000 sorted cells using 10%, 30% or 50% of purified RNA. On a BD FACSAria II, naive CD8 T cells were FACS-sorted as CD8+CD4-CCR7+CD45RA+ and collected into RLT Plus buffer. To test detection sensitivity, Jurkat RNA equal to under 13 TCR copies was added to samples of 20,000-1,000,000 naive CD8 T cells. Enrichment of CD8 T cells was performed with RosetteSep CD8+ T Cell Enrichment Cocktail and Ficoll-Paque, after which ACK red cell lysis was carried out. The sample is drawn from a study of molecular identifiers for immune sequencing clone quantification (dated by TCRdb to the late 2010s). Background on the whole study: For a replicate experiment, RNA from roughly 21,000 or 96,000 naive CD8 T cells was divided into five aliquots, of which four were sequenced. CD8 T cells were used in a methods study to benchmark molecular-identifier clustering-based TCR repertoire sequencing (MIDCIRS) and TCR RNA copy counting.

Library construction relied on PCR. TCRdb lists the instrument as NextSeq 500. Preparation of bulk TCR libraries followed a previously described approach, with the TCR primers listed in Table S5. The Qiagen AllPrep DNA/RNA kit was used to purify total RNA. Before analysis, reads from multiple sequencing runs of one library were combined. Concerning the study's data processing: Only reads with exact TCR constant sequence were kept, trimmed to 150 nt, and grouped by their 12-nt molecular barcodes. Reads within each barcode group were sub-clustered using a 15% Levenshtein threshold, and quality-weighted consensus sequences were constructed for each RNA molecule. Non-functional sequences were filtered out, along with any lower-count sequence sitting one edit away from another sequence. Based on fitting two negative binomial distributions, any barcode sub-cluster with under 20% of the maximum read count was discarded. TCRdb reworked the public reads: Q25 trimming with fastp, MiXCR clone assembly, productive beta chains retained. All rows with the same CDR3 protein become a single entry with the most common DNA and genes. For this entry, the V and J calls and clone size follow TCRdb and not the study's own pipeline. This sample comprises about 10,000 distinct CDR3 sequences, 20% to 25% of them detected only once. 1.4% to 1.5% of the sample is taken by the ten largest.

The CDR3, cysteine through phenylalanine, is 15 amino acids long. Here the CDR3 DNA is all that survives: 45 bases in frame from base 1. CDR1 MNHNY and CDR2 SVGAGI are derived from the germline V gene (reference sequence). For this chain, trimming is 3 bases at the V end and 4 bases at the J end, and the number of junction bases without a gene match is 8. Overall results and qualifications from the work: When barcode sub-clustering was not used, chimeric consensus sequences inflated TCR diversity, with chimeras reaching as high as 47%. A single cell's worth of spiked-in Jurkat TCR RNA was reported detectable even among one million naive CD8 T cells. In CMV-specific effector cells, clones with more than 20 RNA copies accounted for over 97% of molecules, whereas in naive cells such clones accounted for under 1%. Identical TCR molecules sharing a barcode could cause highly expanded clone sizes to be underestimated. Spiked-in Jurkat TCR RNA (approximately 10 copies' worth), which is not part of the donor repertoire, was contained in the naive libraries. Modeling indicated roughly 3.2 TCR RNA copies recovered per cell, compared with around 11 by digital PCR, which implies a capture efficiency of around 29%.

Sequenced sample: naive CD8+ T cells from blood, with Jurkat cell RNA spiked in. Taken with the paper, the label for cell subset or site translates to: FACS-sorted CD8+CD4-CCR7+CD45RA+ naive T cells. The source of this sequence is a human donor in good health. Some libraries in this study had Jurkat cell RNA spiked in. The chain links TRBV6-6 with TRBJ2-5; 7 middle bases align to TRBD2. The nucleotide sequence reads as follows: TGTGCCAGCAGTTATCTGGGAGGGGCGGGAGAGACCCAGTACTTC. The resulting protein is CASSYLGGAGETQYF.